Listed below are T cell receptor beta chains from one sample, sequenced in a study of metastatic and nonmetastatic thyroid tumors. MiXCR was used by TCRdb to re-call the PCR reads. The table has 64,000 or so clones, 15% to 20% seen once. The specimen was blood. The receptors derive from a male donor with papillary thyroid cancer or a benign thyroid nodule (not recorded which). Some clones in this sample may be carry-over from other donors' samples. Each CDR3 is given with its conserved first and last residue. The D gene is left open where the match is weak. Not all rows give a size; the values are once, few, many and, for expanded clones, a class.

clone size: many
J gene: TRBJ2-5
CDR3 length: 17
D gene: TRBD2
V gene: TRBV3-1
CDR3 DNA: TGTGCCAGCAGCTGGGCCCCTAGCGGGGGGATAAAAGAGGCCCAGTACTTC
CDR3 protein: CASSWAPSGGIKEAQYF

clone size: many
J gene: TRBJ2-1
CDR3 length: 14
D gene: NA
V gene: TRBV7-3
CDR3 DNA: TGTGCCAGCAGCTTAACAGGCCCTCGAAATGAGCAGTTCTTC
CDR3 protein: CASSLTGPRNEQFF

clone size: many
J gene: TRBJ2-3
CDR3 length: 14
D gene: NA
V gene: TRBV19
CDR3 DNA: TGTGCCAGTAGTAAGGGGTTAGCTACAGATACGCAGTATTTT
CDR3 protein: CASSKGLATDTQYF

clone size: many
J gene: TRBJ2-2
CDR3 length: 14
D gene: NA
V gene: TRBV20-1
CDR3 DNA: TGCAGTGCTAGCGATTTAGGAGGCACCGGGGAGCTGTTTTTT
CDR3 protein: CSASDLGGTGELFF

clone size: once
J gene: TRBJ2-7
CDR3 length: 11
D gene: NA
V gene: TRBV30
CDR3 DNA: TGTGCCTGGAGTGTAACTTACGAGCAGTACTTC
CDR3 protein: CAWSVTYEQYF

clone size: NA
J gene: TRBJ1-3
CDR3 length: 13
D gene: NA
V gene: TRBV5-1
CDR3 DNA: TGCGCCAGCAAGCAGGGAACTGGAAACACAATATATTTT
CDR3 protein: CASKQGTGNTIYF

clone size: NA
J gene: TRBJ1-3
CDR3 length: 14
D gene: TRBD1
V gene: TRBV12-3/TRBV12-4
CDR3 DNA: TGTGCCAGCAGCCAGGGGGCGCGAGGAAACACCATATATTTT
CDR3 protein: CASSQGARGNTIYF

clone size: NA
J gene: TRBJ2-5
CDR3 length: 15
D gene: TRBD2
V gene: TRBV7-2
CDR3 DNA: TGTGCCAGCAGCTCGAGCGGGAGGTGGCGAGAGACCCAGTACTTC
CDR3 protein: CASSSSGRWRETQYF

clone size: many
J gene: TRBJ2-1
CDR3 length: 18
D gene: TRBD2
V gene: TRBV19
CDR3 DNA: TGTGCCAGTAGTATGAGCCTAGCGGGAGGGTCGGCACACGTTGAGCAGTTCTTC
CDR3 protein: CASSMSLAGGSAHVEQFF

clone size: few
J gene: TRBJ1-2
CDR3 length: 17
D gene: NA
V gene: TRBV27
CDR3 DNA: TGTGCCAGCAGCTACCGGGACACGGACTCTAGGATGCATGGCTACACCTTC
CDR3 protein: CASSYRDTDSRMHGYTF

clone size: many
J gene: TRBJ2-7
CDR3 length: 15
D gene: TRBD1
V gene: TRBV11-2
CDR3 DNA: TGTGCCAGCAGCTTTAAGTGGCAGGGGGCCTACGAGCAGTACTTC
CDR3 protein: CASSFKWQGAYEQYF

clone size: many
J gene: TRBJ2-7
CDR3 length: 14
D gene: NA
V gene: TRBV18
CDR3 DNA: TGTGCCAGCTCACCACCGGGACGACCCTACGAGCAGTACTTC
CDR3 protein: CASSPPGRPYEQYF

clone size: many
J gene: TRBJ2-5
CDR3 length: 15
D gene: TRBD1
V gene: TRBV9
CDR3 DNA: TGTGCCAGCAGCGAACAGGGGGCTGGTCAAGAGACCCAGTACTTC
CDR3 protein: CASSEQGAGQETQYF

clone size: many
J gene: TRBJ2-5
CDR3 length: 14
D gene: NA
V gene: TRBV6-6
CDR3 DNA: TGTGCCAGCAGTTACTCGGGCGAGCCGGAGACCCAGTACTTC
CDR3 protein: CASSYSGEPETQYF